One and the same sample provided the 11 T cell receptor beta chains below, sequenced in a study of T cell repertoires in cytomegalovirus infection. From the reads, TCRdb called clonotypes with MiXCR, one entry per CDR3 protein. The data show about 890,000 distinct CDR3 sequences, 30% to 40% seen once. The antigens of these receptors remain unknown. The sample consisted of cultured CD8+ T cells from PBMCs, taken from culture after CMV antigen stimulation. These receptors came from a human donor in good health (CMV status not recorded). Some clones in this sample may be carry-over from other donors' samples.

This clonotype was observed a handful of times. The rearrangement joins TRBV15 to TRBJ2-4; possible D gene TRBD2, 5 bases. Trimming took 0 bases from V and 0 from J, leaving 9 bases between them. Germline V gene data show CDR1 as LNHNV and CDR2 as YYDKDF (reference sequence). The CDR3 runs 16 residues. The CDR3 is CATSRDLGKAKNIQYF. In DNA, the CDR3 is TGTGCCACCAGCAGAGATCTCGGGAAAGCCAAAAACATTCAGTACTTC.

This sequence joins TRBV6-2 or TRBV6-3 and TRBJ2-7; tentative D call: TRBD1 (5 bases). Germline assignment: CDR1 MNHEY and CDR2 SVGEGT. The CDR3 sequence is 14 residues long. Trimming removed 4 bases at V and 0 bases at J, with 10 bases between. The CDR3 DNA follows: TGTGCCAGCAGTTCAGGACACTACTCCTACGAGCAGTACGTC. Translated, it gives CASSSGHYSYEQYV.

There are a few counts of this clonotype. The J gene is TRBJ1-5, the V gene TRBV6-1; 7 nucleotides line up with TRBD1. The J segment lost 0 bases and the V segment lost 4 bases, leaving 9 bases of the junction unmatched. The CDR3 covers 17 residues. The germline gives CDR1 MNHNS, CDR2 SASEGT. CDR3: CASSAGTEIYSNQPQHF. DNA for the CDR3: TGTGCCAGCAGTGCCGGGACAGAGATCTATAGCAATCAGCCCCAGCATTTT.

The V call is TRBV4-2, the J call TRBJ2-1; D possibly corresponds to TRBD1 (7 bases). The CDR3 is 15 amino acids. V was trimmed by 5 bases and J by 4 bases, leaving 15 bases between them. The germline V gene has CDR1 LGHNA and CDR2 YNFKEQ. This chain's CDR3 is CASSGGTVTYNEQFF. CDR3 DNA sequence: TGTGCCAGCAGCGGAGGGACAGTGACTTACAATGAGCAGTTCTTC.

This clonotype was observed a few times. The J gene is TRBJ1-5, the V gene TRBV12-3 or TRBV12-4, with 11 bases matching TRBD1. The V and J ends lost 5 bases and 0 bases, in that order; junction bases with no gene match: 27. This CDR3 contains 24 residues. CDR3 nucleotides: TGTGCCAGCAGTCCCCAAGGGGACAGGGGGTCAGACGAGGGCCCTTCCTATAGCAATCAGCCCCAGCATTTT. Translated, it gives CASSPQGDRGSDEGPSYSNQPQHF.

The CDR3 loop is CASSSLQGTDSYEQYF. In DNA form, the CDR3 reads TGTGCCAGCAGCTCCTTACAGGGGACCGACTCCTACGAGCAGTACTTC. The rearrangement joins TRBV7-8 to TRBJ2-7; TRBD1 agrees at 7 bases. The germline gives CDR1 SGHVS, CDR2 FQNEAQ. This CDR3 is 16 amino acids long. The J segment lost 0 bases and the V segment lost 4 bases, leaving 9 bases of the junction unmatched.

In DNA form, the CDR3 reads TGTGCCAGCAGTGAAGCAAGTGGAACAGATACGCAGTATTTT. Translating gives CASSEASGTDTQYF. The rearrangement joins TRBV28 to TRBJ2-3; D is undetermined. V lost 5 bases and J lost 3, with 12 bases in between. This CDR3 region has 14 residues. Germline loops: CDR1 MDHEN, CDR2 SYDVKM.

This clonotype occurred many times. This rearrangement joins TRBV2 to TRBJ2-1; 8 nucleotides match TRBD2. CDR1 and CDR2 from the germline V gene are SNHLY and FYNNEI. CDR3 length: 13 residues. The junction had 3 bases not matched to a gene; V was cut back by 6 bases and J by 5 bases. CDR3: CASSGGDNNEQFF. The CDR3 DNA reads as TGTGCCAGCAGCGGGGGGGACAACAATGAGCAGTTCTTC.

This clonotype was picked up a small number of times. This sequence joins TRBV7-2 and TRBJ2-5, with TRBD2 identical over 15 bases. The CDR3 has 17 amino acids. Trimming removed 5 bases from V and 4 bases from J; junction bases left unmatched: 8. CDR1 is SGHTA, CDR2 FQGNSA, per germline. The CDR3 sequence: CASSARTSGGALETQYF. CDR3 in DNA: TGTGCCAGCAGCGCCCGGACTAGCGGGGGGGCCCTAGAGACCCAGTACTTC.

The chain joins TRBV24-1 to TRBJ2-1; 7 nucleotides align to TRBD2. Germline CDR1 and CDR2: KGHDR and SFDVKD. CDR3 length equals 17 residues. V trimming: 1 base; J trimming: 2 bases; junction bases outside the gene matches: 7. CDR3 in DNA: TGTGCCACCAGTGATTTCTCAGCGGGGTCCCCCTACAATGAGCAGTTCTTC. Its translation is CATSDFSAGSPYNEQFF.

V and J are TRBV14 and TRBJ1-2, with D maybe TRBD1 (5 bases). The CDR3 covers 16 residues. CDR1 SGHDN and CDR2 FVKESK come from the germline V gene. Between the trimmed V and J ends, which lost 4 bases and 2 bases, there was a span of 17 bases. CDR3 protein: CASSPLGEVRNYGYTF. CDR3 sequence (DNA): TGTGCCAGCAGCCCCCTGGGGGAGGTCCGAAACTATGGCTACACCTTC.